These 14 T cell receptor beta chains originate from one sample sequenced in a study of shared clonotypes between healthy human individuals. Sequencing used immunoSEQ multiplex PCR; TCRdb keeps in-frame clones, though not all of them. The table lists fewer than 600,000 clones, less than 85% of them singletons. Sequenced: PBMCs. All receptors derive from a woman aged 40-49 years in good health. Some clones in this sample may be carry-over from other donors' samples.

This chain connects TRBV19 to TRBJ2-7; 9 bases agree with TRBD2. This CDR3 comprises 13 residues. J was trimmed by 7 bases and V by 3 bases; bases with no gene match: 4. Germline V gives CDR1 LNHDA, CDR2 SQIVND (reference sequence). The CDR3 DNA is TGTGCCAGTAGTATTGCGCTAGCGGGGGAGCAGTACTTC. Translated, it gives CASSIALAGEQYF.

The J gene is TRBJ1-1, the V gene TRBV27; D ambiguous. V dropped 3 bases and J dropped 1 base, with 9 bases sitting between them. The CDR3 is 14 residues long. In germline, CDR1 is MNHEY, CDR2 SMNVEV (reference sequence). In DNA form, the CDR3 reads TGTGCCAGCAGTTTTGTGTTGGGGAACACTGAAGCTTTCTTT. Encoded protein: CASSFVLGNTEAFF.

J is TRBJ2-7 and V is TRBV6-1; 7 bases line up with TRBD1. Trimming at V came to 5 bases and at J to 0 bases, leaving 4 bases not matched to a gene. The CDR3 length is 14 residues. CDR1 and CDR2 (germline): MNHNS, SASEGT. CDR3 bases: TGTGCCAGCAGTACGTCAGGGGGCTCCTACGAGCAGTACTTC. The encoded protein is CASSTSGGSYEQYF.

The chain uses TRBV2 and TRBJ1-4, with D unresolved. CDR1 is SNHLY, CDR2 FYNNEI, per germline. V was cut by 6 bases and J by 5 bases, with 13 bases left in between. CDR3 size: 14 residues. The CDR3 DNA sequence: TGTGCCAGCAGCGGACGGACCTTAAATGAAAAACTGTTTTTT. Its protein is CASSGRTLNEKLFF.

The rearrangement joins TRBV10-3 to TRBJ2-1, with 11 bases fitting TRBD2. J gave up 7 bases and V 10 bases, and 9 bases lay outside the gene matches. Germline assignment: CDR1 ENHRY and CDR2 SYGVKD. This CDR3 spans 14 amino acids. The CDR3 region is CATVAGGPRNEQFF. The CDR3 DNA reads as TGTGCCACTGTAGCGGGAGGGCCAAGGAATGAGCAGTTCTTC.

J is TRBJ2-6 and V is TRBV5-1, with D unclear. The CDR3 consists of 16 residues. V was trimmed by 0 bases and J by 4 bases, leaving 11 bases between them. Looked up from germline, CDR1 is SGHRS and CDR2 is YFSETQ. CDR3 bases: TGCGCCAGCAGCTTGGAAGGCGCTTCCGGGGCCAACGTCCTGACTTTC. It is translated as CASSLEGASGANVLTF.

The chain employs TRBV18 and TRBJ1-1; 8 bases fit TRBD1. Germline CDR1 and CDR2: KGHSH and LQKENI. After removal of 8 bases from V and 1 base from J, the junction contained 3 bases not matched to a gene. The CDR3 runs 13 residues. CDR3 nucleotides: TGTGCCAGCACGGACAGGGCGAACACTGAAGCTTTCTTT. It translates to CASTDRANTEAFF.

This chain connects TRBV9 to TRBJ2-7; D ambiguous. This CDR3 contains 13 residues. Germline assignment: CDR1 SGDLS and CDR2 YYNGEE. Trimming removed 0 bases from V and 2 bases from J, with 6 bases in between. As DNA, the CDR3 is TGTGCCAGCAGCGTAGGGTCTACCTACGAGCAGTACTTC. It encodes CASSVGSTYEQYF. Based on the CDR3 plus reference TRBV9 and TRBJ2-7, the full variable domain is DSGVTQTPKHLITATGQRVTLRCSPRSGDLSVYWYQQSLDQGLQFLIQYYNGEERAKGNILERFSAQQFPDLHSELNLSSLELGDSALYFCASSVGSTYEQYFGPGTRLTVT.

This clone was seen a few times. V gene TRBV28 combines with J gene TRBJ2-7; D gene ambiguous. CDR3 size: 14 residues. Germline CDR1 reads MDHEN; CDR2 reads SYDVKM. Between the trimmed V and J ends, which lost 3 bases and 2 bases, there was a span of 11 bases. The DNA of the CDR3 is TGTGCCAGCAGTTTCGTTGGCCAGCCCTACGAGCAGTACTTC. Residues: CASSFVGQPYEQYF.

This chain connects TRBV6-6 to TRBJ2-1, with D possibly being TRBD2 (5 bases). Germline CDR1 reads MNHNY; CDR2 reads SVGAGI (reference sequence). Trimming shortened V by 2 bases and J by 4 bases, and 6 bases separated the two germline ends. The CDR3 loop spans 13 amino acids. The CDR3 sequence: CASSYAGYNEQFF. Written as DNA, the CDR3 is TGTGCCAGCAGTTACGCGGGTTACAATGAGCAGTTCTTC.

The gene calls are TRBV28 and TRBJ2-5; 7 positions match TRBD2. CDR3 length equals 12 residues. V was pared by 6 bases and J by 13 bases, with 11 bases of the junction left unmatched. Germline V gene lookup returns CDR1 MDHEN and CDR2 SYDVKM. The CDR3 DNA reads TGTGCCAGCAGCCTCTCGGGGAGGGTGACGTACTTC. Protein product: CASSLSGRVTYF.

Comment on this clone: Compared with germline, one end of the junction differs, possibly owing to a read error. V and J are TRBV7-7 and TRBJ2-1; no firm D call. Germline V gene lookup returns CDR1 SSHAT and CDR2 FNYEAQ (reference sequence). CDR3 length: 13 amino acids. CDR3 protein: CASSAGSYNEQFF. DNA for the CDR3: TGTGCTAGCAGCGCCGGTTCCTACAATGAGCAGTTCTTC.

V gene TRBV5-1 combines with J gene TRBJ2-2; 14 nucleotides align to TRBD2. V trimming: 4 bases; J trimming: 5 bases; junction bases outside the gene matches: 7. The CDR3 consists of 17 residues. Germline CDR1 reads SGHRS; CDR2 reads YFSETQ. CDR3 coding DNA: TGCGCCAGCAGCCGAGGACTAGCGGGAGGACGAACCGGGGAGCTGTTTTTT. Translating it yields CASSRGLAGGRTGELFF.

Points on this clone: Since a much larger clone is just one base distant, this may be a read error. The sample carries other DNA sequences with the same CDR3. The J gene is TRBJ2-1, the V gene TRBV11-2; D is unresolved. The length of the CDR3 is 11 residues. V dropped 5 bases and J dropped 2 bases, with 1 base sitting between them. Germline CDR1 reads SGHAT; CDR2 reads FQNNGV. CDR3 in amino acids: CASSPYNEQFF. The DNA of the CDR3 is TGTGCCAGCAGCCCCTACAATGAGCAGTTCTTC.